Only a few counts were recorded for the clone carrying this TCR beta chain. The sample originates from a study of T cells in localized non-small cell lung cancer. The repertoire was sequenced with immunoSEQ multiplex PCR; TCRdb's copy has only in-frame clones and lacks some. The sample records around 840 clones, 29% being singletons. V lost 6 bases and J lost 10; bases outside the gene matches: 8. CDR1 MNHGY and CDR2 SAAAGT come from the germline V gene. The CDR3 covers 14 residues. This TCR derives from a woman aged 40 to 75 with stage I squamous cell lung carcinoma. The sequencing here drew on normal lung tissue next to the tumor, taken before any cancer treatment. The chain employs TRBV6-8 and TRBJ1-6, with 8 nucleotides matching TRBD1. CDR3 residues: CASRKGQVGSPLHF. CDR3 nucleotides: TGTGCCAGCAGAAAGGGACAGGTCGGATCACCCCTCCACTTT.